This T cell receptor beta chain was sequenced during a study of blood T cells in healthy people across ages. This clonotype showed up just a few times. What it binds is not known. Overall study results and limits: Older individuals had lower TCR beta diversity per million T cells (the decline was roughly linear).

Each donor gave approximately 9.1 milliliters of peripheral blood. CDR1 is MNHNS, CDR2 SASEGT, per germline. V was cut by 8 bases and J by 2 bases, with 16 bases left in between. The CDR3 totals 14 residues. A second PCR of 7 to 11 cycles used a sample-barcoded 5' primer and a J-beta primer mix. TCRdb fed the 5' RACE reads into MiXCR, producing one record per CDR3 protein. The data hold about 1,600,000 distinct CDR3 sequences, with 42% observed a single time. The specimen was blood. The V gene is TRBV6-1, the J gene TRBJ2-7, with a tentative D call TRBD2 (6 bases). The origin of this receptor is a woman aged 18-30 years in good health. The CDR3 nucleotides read TGTGCCAGCGGGGTAGGGACTCGAACCTACGAGCAGTACTTC. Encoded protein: CASGVGTRTYEQYF.